This TCR beta chain originates from a study of OX40 agonist ivuxolimab in advanced cancers. About the investigation overall: Ivuxolimab was an agonistic, fully human IgG2 monoclonal antibody directed against OX40 (CD134), a costimulatory receptor. Intravenous ivuxolimab was administered to patients every 2 weeks at six dose levels: 0.01, 0.1, 0.3, 1.5, 3 and 10 mg/kg. Among the 50 to 55 dose-escalation patients, some 20 had hepatocellular carcinoma, around 15 melanoma, 9 renal cell carcinoma and 9 head and neck cancer. A male proportion of almost 85% and a mean age of approximately 60 years, ranging from roughly 23 to 90, were recorded for the dose-escalation cohort. Patients were allowed to have had prior anti-PD-1, anti-PD-L1 or anti-CTLA-4 therapy, and around 41% of the dose-escalation patients had previously received checkpoint inhibitors. Partial responses occurred in three dose-escalation patients, of whom one had hepatocellular carcinoma and two had cutaneous melanoma. Peripheral TCRbeta sequencing aimed to test whether ivuxolimab altered TCR sequence diversity and caused clonal T-cell expansion. The paper covers the monotherapy dose-escalation part of the phase I ivuxolimab trial, which included N ≈ 57 patients.

The trial excluded patients who had a history of autoimmune disease or were on systemic immunosuppression. Peripheral blood for TCR sequencing was drawn from every dose cohort at baseline, at cycle 4 day 1 and at cycle 7 day 1. The samples were drawn from a first-in-human, open-label, multicenter phase I dose-escalation trial of ivuxolimab. Adults with locally advanced or metastatic head and neck squamous cell, hepatocellular, melanoma or renal cell carcinoma were enrolled in the trial. CD4+ and CD8+ T cells were sorted separately from peripheral blood before TCR sequencing. For sequencing of the TCRbeta CDR3 region, genomic DNA was extracted from the sorted cells. The immunoSEQ Assay was used to sequence the TCRbeta CDR3 regions. TCRdb mirrors the immuneACCESS table, restricted to in-frame sequences. Some clones are absent from its copies; in checked studies, under half trace to an unresolved V gene, and the reason for the others is unknown. Here the sample has roughly 49,000 clones; 80% to 90% occur a single time. The ten largest make up 1.6% of the sample.

Of note for this clone: This receptor's antigen is unknown. The sample holds no much larger clone one base away, and base qualities are not on file.

What the research found in general, with its limitations: On average, CD8+ T cells showed more expanded clones than CD4+ T cells after ivuxolimab. Which antigens the clonally expanded peripheral T cells were specific for was not determined. Clonal expansion of both CD4+ and CD8+ blood T cells was observed from baseline to week 6 at doses 0.1 to 3.0 mg/kg. Low levels of normalized T-cell clonal expansion were also seen in some patients who did not respond. In the 0.1-3.0 mg/kg groups, partial responders had among the lowest normalized peripheral clonal expansion, particularly in CD8+ T cells.

Including the terminal cysteine and phenylalanine, the CDR3 comprises 16 residues. Just the 48-base CDR3 DNA is kept, in frame starting at base 1. The junction shows trimming of 5 bases on V and 5 bases on J, plus 16 bases between the germline ends. The germline V gene specifies SGHTA as CDR1 and FQGTGA as CDR2. Sample: CD4+ or CD8+ T cells sorted from blood, taken in a trial of the OX40 agonist ivuxolimab. In this chain, TRBV7-3 is recombined with TRBJ1-6, with the D gene not confidently named. This receptor was taken from an adult with an advanced solid tumor such as melanoma, head and neck, liver or kidney cancer. The encoded CDR3 is CASSAVGSAHNSPLHF. The nucleotide sequence is given as TGTGCCAGCAGCGCCGTCGGATCGGCCCATAATTCACCCCTCCACTTT.